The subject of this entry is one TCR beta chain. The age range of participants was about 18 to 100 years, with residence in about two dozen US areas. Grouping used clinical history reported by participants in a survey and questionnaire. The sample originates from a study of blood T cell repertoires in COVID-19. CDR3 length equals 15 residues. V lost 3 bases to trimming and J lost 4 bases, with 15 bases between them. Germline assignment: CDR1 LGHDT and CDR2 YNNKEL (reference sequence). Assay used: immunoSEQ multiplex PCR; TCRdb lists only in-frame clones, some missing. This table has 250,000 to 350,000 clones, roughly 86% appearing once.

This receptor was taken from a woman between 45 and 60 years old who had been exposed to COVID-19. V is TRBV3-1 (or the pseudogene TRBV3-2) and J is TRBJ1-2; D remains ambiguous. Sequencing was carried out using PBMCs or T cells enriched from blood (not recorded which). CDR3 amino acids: CASSQGGLEVYGYTF. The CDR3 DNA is TGTGCCAGCAGCCAGGGAGGCCTGGAGGTCTATGGCTACACCTTC.